The 23 T cell receptor beta chains below were found in one sample sequenced in a study of T-cell memory formation after mild COVID-19. TCRdb redid the calling of the 5' RACE reads with MiXCR, one entry per CDR3 protein. The top ten clones hold 7.5% to 9.5% of a sample with 550,000 to 600,000 distinct CDR3 sequences, roughly 22% of them seen once. Sample: PBMCs or a T cell subset sorted from them (not recorded which). All receptors come from an adult woman who had mild COVID-19 (a few samples of this study predate the infection). Cell type and time point are not known.

In DNA, the CDR3 is TGCAGTGCTAGAGATCTTGTCGGCAAGACCGGGGAGCTGTTTTTT. Protein: CSARDLVGKTGELFF. The V gene is TRBV20-1, the J gene TRBJ2-2; D not resolved. The V end was cut by 0 bases, the J end by 5 bases, with 13 bases between. From germline, CDR1 is DFQATT and CDR2 SNEGSKA (reference sequence). The CDR3 totals 15 residues.

This clonotype was detected only a few times. The chain combines TRBV7-2 with TRBJ2-2, with 9 positions matching TRBD1. Germline V gives CDR1 SGHTA, CDR2 FQGNSA. V was pared by 5 bases and J by 5 bases, with 3 bases of the junction left unmatched. The CDR3 has 14 residues. The chain's CDR3 is CASSNDRGTGELFF. The CDR3 DNA reads as TGTGCCAGCAGCAACGACAGGGGGACCGGGGAGCTGTTTTTT.

This rearrangement joins TRBV2 to TRBJ2-7; D is possibly TRBD1 or TRBD2 (5 bases each). Germline V CDR1 and CDR2: SNHLY, FYNNEI. This CDR3 comprises 14 residues. V was cut by 6 bases and J by 4 bases, with 16 bases left in between. As DNA, the CDR3 is TGTGCCAGCAGGAAGGGGAGCCTAGGATACGAGCAGTACTTC. This sequence encodes CASRKGSLGYEQYF.

The J gene is TRBJ2-2, the V gene TRBV27; D is perhaps TRBD1 (6 bases). The CDR3 length is 13 residues. Germline V gene data show CDR1 as MNHEY and CDR2 as SMNVEV (reference sequence). The ends were cut back, 7 bases at V and 6 bases at J, with 12 bases in the middle. CDR3 residues: CASKTGTAGELFF. CDR3 in DNA: TGTGCCAGCAAAACAGGGACGGCCGGGGAGCTGTTTTTT.

The chain joins TRBV20-1 to TRBJ2-1; TRBD2 matches at 9 bases. CDR3 length equals 16 residues. V lost 3 bases to trimming and J lost 1 base; unmatched junction nucleotides: 7. The germline V gene has CDR1 DFQATT and CDR2 SNEGSKA (reference sequence). This CDR3 is CSASPASGKSYNEQFF. The CDR3 nucleotides read TGCAGTGCTAGCCCCGCTAGCGGGAAGTCCTACAATGAGCAGTTCTTC.

V gene TRBV24-1 combines with J gene TRBJ2-5, with a possible D match to TRBD1 (5 bases). The CDR3 has 13 residues. V gave up 4 bases and J gave up 4 bases, with 9 bases separating them. CDR1 and CDR2 from the germline V gene are KGHDR and SFDVKD. The CDR3 DNA reads TGTGCCACCAGTGACTTCACAGGAGAGACCCAGTACTTC. Residues: CATSDFTGETQYF.

The CDR3 DNA sequence: TGCAGCGTGCACACTAGCGGGAGGGGCACAGATACGCAGTATTTT. Residues: CSVHTSGRGTDTQYF. The V call is TRBV29-1, the J call TRBJ2-3; 13 positions match TRBD2. V was pared by 6 bases and J by 1 base, with 4 bases of the junction left unmatched. Germline V lookup: CDR1 SQVTM, CDR2 ANQGSEA. The CDR3 loop spans 15 amino acids.

V usage is TRBV14 and J usage is TRBJ2-1; perhaps TRBD2 as D (5 bases). CDR3 length: 15 amino acids. Between the trimmed V and J ends, which lost 3 bases and 4 bases, there was a span of 13 bases. Looked up from germline, CDR1 is SGHDN and CDR2 is FVKESK. The CDR3 region has the DNA TGTGCCAGCAGCCATCCTTTTGGCGGGTACAATGAGCAGTTCTTC. Its translation: CASSHPFGGYNEQFF.

The V gene is TRBV4-2, the J gene TRBJ2-3, with D perhaps matching TRBD1 (5 bases). Per germline, CDR1 LGHNA and CDR2 YNFKEQ. The V end was cut by 1 base, the J end by 2 bases, with 10 bases between. CDR3 length: 15 residues. The CDR3 reads CASSQVEQATDTQYF. The DNA for the CDR3 is TGTGCCAGCAGCCAAGTGGAACAGGCCACAGATACGCAGTATTTT.

CDR3: CSVVEAAEFF. The CDR3 nucleotides read TGCAGCGTTGTAGAAGCGGCAGAGTTCTTC. This chain connects TRBV29-1 to TRBJ2-1; the D gene is possibly TRBD2 (5 bases). The germline V and J ends were trimmed by 4 bases and 14 bases, with 12 bases remaining between them. The length of the CDR3 is 10 residues. The germline V gene has CDR1 SQVTM and CDR2 ANQGSEA.

This clonotype was observed a few times. V usage is TRBV2 and J usage is TRBJ2-1; no definite D call. Trimming took 3 bases from V and 6 from J, leaving 6 bases between them. Germline CDR1 is SNHLY and CDR2 is FYNNEI. The CDR3 extends over 12 amino acids. In DNA form, the CDR3 reads TGTGCCAGCAGTGAGGCAGCCAATGAGCAGTTCTTC. Translating it yields CASSEAANEQFF.

This clonotype has more than one count but fewer than ten. The chain uses TRBV20-1 and TRBJ2-2, with 9 nucleotides matching TRBD2. Trimming at V came to 2 bases and at J to 1 base, leaving 2 bases not matched to a gene. The CDR3 totals 15 residues. CDR1 is DFQATT and CDR2 is SNEGSKA in the germline V gene (reference sequence). For the CDR3, the DNA is TGCAGTGCTAGAAGACTAGCGGAGAACACCGGGGAGCTGTTTTTT. This gives the protein CSARRLAENTGELFF.

This clonotype was seen just once. The chain combines TRBV5-6 with TRBJ1-1, with 7 nucleotides matching TRBD1. This CDR3 region has 15 residues. The germline CDR1 and CDR2 sequences are SGHDT and YYEEEE. The trim removed 3 bases at V and 1 base at J, leaving 6 bases unmatched. The CDR3 region is CASSYDRDWNTEAFF. The CDR3 DNA reads as TGTGCCAGCAGCTATGACAGGGACTGGAACACTGAAGCTTTCTTT.

This clonotype was seen repeatedly, ten times or more. The chain has TRBV12-3 or TRBV12-4 and TRBJ2-1; TRBD2 agrees at 7 bases. CDR3 length equals 16 residues. Trimming cost V 4 bases and J 6 bases; bases outside gene matches: 12. The CDR3 protein is CASSWGGKRVSNEQFF. CDR3 coding DNA: TGTGCCAGCAGTTGGGGGGGAAAGCGGGTGAGCAATGAGCAGTTCTTC.

This clonotype was detected only a few times. CDR3 sequence reads: CASSYSPGNEQYF. The DNA of the CDR3 is TGTGCCAGCAGTTATTCCCCAGGGAACGAGCAGTACTTC. The chain is built from TRBV12-3 or TRBV12-4 and TRBJ2-7; tentatively, D is TRBD1 (5 bases). The CDR3 runs to 13 residues. V lost 4 bases and J lost 5, with 12 bases in between.

The J gene is TRBJ1-6, the V gene TRBV6-5; tentative D call: TRBD1 (5 bases). This CDR3 spans 18 amino acids. From germline, CDR1 is MNHEY and CDR2 SVGAGI. The V and J ends lost 10 bases and 11 bases respectively, with 33 bases between them. CDR3 protein: CATEAGGAFPYLRAPLHF. CDR3 DNA sequence: TGTGCCACCGAGGCAGGTGGGGCCTTCCCCTACCTAAGAGCACCCCTCCACTTT.

This clonotype was seen a handful of times. At one boundary the junction diverges from the germline segment, which might be a read error. The rearrangement joins TRBV7-7 to TRBJ2-1; D is perhaps TRBD2 (5 bases). Germline CDR1 and CDR2: SSHAT and FNYEAQ (reference sequence). The length of the CDR3 is 16 residues. The CDR3, as DNA: TGTGCTAGCAGCTTAGTGATAGGGAGTGCTCCCAATGAGCAGTTCTTC. Translating it yields CASSLVIGSAPNEQFF.

The chain uses TRBV3-1 and TRBJ2-7; TRBD2 matches 12 bases. CDR3 size: 19 residues. V trimming: 4 bases; J trimming: 1 base; junction bases outside the gene matches: 14. From germline, CDR1 is LGHDT and CDR2 YNNKEL (reference sequence). CDR3 sequence reads: CASSRPGLAGPGMSYEQYF. Written as DNA, the CDR3 is TGTGCCAGCAGCCGGCCGGGACTAGCGGGTCCCGGGATGTCCTACGAGCAGTACTTC.

The chain carries TRBV20-1 and TRBJ2-3; no firm D call. This CDR3 spans 14 amino acids. Germline values: CDR1 DFQATT, CDR2 SNEGSKA (reference sequence). V was clipped by 3 bases and J by 0 bases, with 10 bases between them. CDR3 amino acids: CSASRGPSTDTQYF. Written as DNA, the CDR3 is TGCAGTGCTAGTCGCGGACCTAGCACAGATACGCAGTATTTT.

V and J are TRBV20-1 and TRBJ2-7, with D possibly being TRBD1 (6 bases). This CDR3 spans 15 amino acids. V was cut by 0 bases and J by 4 bases, with 16 bases left in between. Germline loops: CDR1 DFQATT, CDR2 SNEGSKA (reference sequence). CDR3: CSARDYRVMAYEQYF. CDR3 coding DNA: TGCAGTGCTAGAGACTACAGGGTGATGGCGTACGAGCAGTACTTC.

The chain employs TRBV15 and TRBJ2-3, with D perhaps TRBD2 (5 bases). Trimming left V 0 bases short and J 8 bases short, with 15 bases between. The CDR3 is made up of 15 amino acids. CDR1 LNHNV and CDR2 YYDKDF come from the germline V gene (reference sequence). The CDR3 coding sequence is TGTGCCACCAGCAGAGATCTTGGAACTAGAGTTACGCAGTATTTT. It yields the protein CATSRDLGTRVTQYF.

This clonotype was seen a few times. The rearrangement joins TRBV20-1 to TRBJ1-5; D is possibly TRBD1 (6 bases). The germline V gene has CDR1 DFQATT and CDR2 SNEGSKA (reference sequence). The CDR3 runs 16 residues. Trimming took 6 bases from V and 1 from J, leaving 19 bases between them. The CDR3 spells CSANRRWGLSNQPQHF. CDR3 in DNA: TGCAGTGCGAACCGACGGTGGGGGCTGAGCAATCAGCCCCAGCATTTT.

This clonotype has only a few counts. The chain employs TRBV12-3 or TRBV12-4 and TRBJ2-1, with 9 bases identical to TRBD2. CDR3 length equals 15 residues. The CDR3 loop reads CAVGIKAGGGNEQFF. The CDR3 coding sequence is TGTGCTGTTGGGATCAAAGCGGGGGGTGGGAATGAGCAGTTCTTC.